These 4 T cell receptor beta chains were sequenced from one sample in a study of blood T cells in healthy people across ages. For the second PCR, which ran for roughly 7 to 11 cycles, a sample-barcoded 5' primer and a J-beta primer mix were used. TCRdb analysed the 5' RACE reads with MiXCR anew, one entry per CDR3 protein. The sample holds around 790,000 distinct CDR3 sequences, roughly 44% seen once. Material: blood. These receptors were collected from a man aged 55 to 69 in good health.

This chain connects TRBV5-1 to TRBJ1-5, with D perhaps TRBD1 (5 bases). V lost 7 bases and J 3 bases, leaving 17 bases between the germline ends. The CDR3 is 15 residues long. Looked up from germline, CDR1 is SGHRS and CDR2 is YFSETQ. The CDR3 sequence: CASCPWGGDNQPQHF. The CDR3 DNA reads as TGCGCCAGCTGCCCTTGGGGGGGGGACAATCAGCCCCAGCATTTT. Full variable domain (remainder filled in from reference TRBV5-1 and TRBJ1-5): KAGVTQTPRYLIKTRGQQVTLSCSPISGHRSVSWYQQTPGQGLQFLFEYFSETQRNKGNFPGRFSGRQFSNSRSEMNVSTLELGDSALYLCASCPWGGDNQPQHFGDGTRLSIL.

This clonotype was detected a few times. The V and J genes are TRBV27 and TRBJ2-7; 10 positions match TRBD1. Germline V lookup: CDR1 MNHEY, CDR2 SMNVEV (reference sequence). The junction had 6 bases not matched to a gene; V was cut back by 6 bases and J by 1 base. The CDR3 runs to 15 residues. CDR3 sequence reads: CASRGPGQGSYEQYF. The CDR3 bases are TGTGCCAGCAGAGGACCGGGACAGGGGTCCTACGAGCAGTACTTC.

This clonotype has ten or more counts. One end of the junction fails to match germline, which may point to a read error. The chain links TRBV5-1 to TRBJ2-1; 9 positions agree with TRBD1. The CDR3 runs to 15 residues. Germline CDR1 SGHRS, CDR2 YFSETQ. The CDR3, as DNA: TGTGCCAGCAGCCAGGGACAGGGCTCCTACAATGAGCAGTTCTTC. The encoded protein is CASSQGQGSYNEQFF. Variable domain in full (rest from reference TRBV5-1 and TRBJ2-1): KAGVTQTPRYLIKTRGQQVTLSCSPISGHRSVSWYQQTPGQGLQFLFEYFSETQRNKGNFPGRFSGRQFSNSRSEMNVSTLELGDSALYLCASSQGQGSYNEQFFGPGTRLTVL.

In this sample, this clonotype turned up a few times. The chain recombines TRBV29-1 with TRBJ1-4; the D is unclear. The CDR3 is 13 amino acids. Germline values: CDR1 SQVTM, CDR2 ANQGSEA. Trimming took off 4 bases at V and 4 bases at J, with 10 bases between the two ends. The CDR3 region is CSVADRGNEKLFF. In DNA form, the CDR3 reads TGCAGCGTTGCTGATCGGGGTAATGAAAAACTGTTTTTT.